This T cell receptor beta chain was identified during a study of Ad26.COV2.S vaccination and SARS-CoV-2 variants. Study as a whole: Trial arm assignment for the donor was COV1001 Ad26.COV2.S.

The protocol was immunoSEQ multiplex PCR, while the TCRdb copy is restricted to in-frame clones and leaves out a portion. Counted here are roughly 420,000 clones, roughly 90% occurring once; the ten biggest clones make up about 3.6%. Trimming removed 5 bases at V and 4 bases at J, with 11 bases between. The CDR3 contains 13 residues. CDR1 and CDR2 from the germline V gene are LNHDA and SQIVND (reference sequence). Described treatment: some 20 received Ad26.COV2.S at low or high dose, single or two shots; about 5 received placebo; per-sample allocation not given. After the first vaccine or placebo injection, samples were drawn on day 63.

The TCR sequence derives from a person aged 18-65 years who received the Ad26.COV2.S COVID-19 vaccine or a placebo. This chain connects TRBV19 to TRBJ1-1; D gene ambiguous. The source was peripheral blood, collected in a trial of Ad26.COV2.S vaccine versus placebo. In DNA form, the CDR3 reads TGTGCCAGTAGTTCCCAAGTGGGCACTGAAGCTTTCTTT. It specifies CASSSQVGTEAFF.